Below, 20 T cell receptor beta chains from the same sample are listed, as sequenced in a study of T cell responses to AZD1222 COVID-19 vaccine. Clones were read by immunoSEQ multiplex PCR, and TCRdb kept only the in-frame ones, dropping some. Among some 130,000 clones, approximately 91% were seen once, and the ten largest hold 6.3%. Sequenced here: peripheral blood, sampled on day 0 of AZD1222 vaccination. These receptors all come from an adult in good health.

The rearrangement links TRBV10-3 to TRBJ1-3; a weak D match, TRBD1 (5 bases). Germline loops: CDR1 ENHRY, CDR2 SYGVKD. CDR3 length equals 16 residues. V gave up 2 bases and J gave up 5 bases, with 16 bases separating them. CDR3 loop: CAISEIRDLGRNTIYF. In nucleotides, the CDR3 is TGTGCCATCAGTGAGATCAGGGACTTAGGTAGAAACACCATATATTTT.

This clone was seen a single time. This rearrangement joins TRBV7-9 to TRBJ2-2; 12 nucleotides align to TRBD2. The V segment lost 5 bases and the J segment 0 bases; nucleotides outside the gene matches: 10. The germline V gene has CDR1 SEHNR and CDR2 FQNEAQ (reference sequence). This CDR3 spans 19 amino acids. CDR3 nucleotide sequence: TGTGCCAGCAGCCCGACCCCCGGACTAGCGGGGTCGAACACCGGGGAGCTGTTTTTT. It is translated as CASSPTPGLAGSNTGELFF.

J is TRBJ1-1 and V is TRBV5-5; tentative D call: TRBD1 (5 bases). Germline CDR1 reads SGHKS; CDR2 reads YYEKEE (reference sequence). The ends were cut back, 0 bases at V and 8 bases at J, with 8 bases in the middle. CDR3 size: 12 residues. Here the CDR3 DNA reads TGTGCCAGCAGCTTGGGGCCAGGGGAAGCTTTCTTT. Translated, it gives CASSLGPGEAFF.

V is TRBV10-3 and J is TRBJ1-5, with D unclear. This CDR3 comprises 14 residues. Germline lookup yields CDR1 ENHRY and CDR2 SYGVKD. Trimming shortened V by 2 bases and J by 5 bases, and 10 bases separated the two germline ends. The chain's CDR3 is CAISESWSDQPQHF. The CDR3 DNA follows: TGTGCCATCAGTGAGAGCTGGTCAGATCAGCCCCAGCATTTT.

This rearrangement joins TRBV10-3 to TRBJ1-6; TRBD1 aligns across 7 bases. Germline V CDR1 and CDR2: ENHRY, SYGVKD. V lost 9 bases, J lost 4 bases, and 6 bases stayed unmatched. The CDR3 is 14 amino acids. CDR3 amino acids: CAISGGLYNSPLHF. The CDR3 DNA sequence: TGTGCCATTTCAGGGGGACTTTATAATTCACCCCTCCACTTT.

The rearrangement uses TRBV6-2 or TRBV6-3 and TRBJ1-1, with 8 positions matching TRBD1. This CDR3 region has 14 residues. Germline V lookup: CDR1 MNHEY, CDR2 SVGEGT. V dropped 6 bases and J dropped 7; count of bases not matched to a gene: 10. The CDR3 reads CASRYRDRYIEAFF. In nucleotides, the CDR3 is TGTGCCAGCAGGTACCGGGACAGGTATATTGAAGCTTTCTTT.

V gene TRBV7-9 combines with J gene TRBJ2-3, with a weak D call TRBD2 (5 bases). CDR3 length equals 15 residues. Germline loops: CDR1 SEHNR, CDR2 FQNEAQ (reference sequence). The germline V and J ends were trimmed by 2 bases and 2 bases, with 11 bases remaining between them. The CDR3 loop reads CASSLLSGNTDTQYF. CDR3 in DNA: TGTGCCAGCAGCTTATTGTCGGGGAACACAGATACGCAGTATTTT.

CDR3 sequence (DNA): TGTGCCAGCACCTCCGTAGCGGCGGACTATGGCTACACCTTC. This translates into CASTSVAADYGYTF. This chain uses TRBV5-8 with TRBJ1-2; D is uncertain. Germline loops: CDR1 SGHTS, CDR2 YDEGEE. This CDR3 spans 14 amino acids. V lost 6 bases, J lost 3 bases, and 15 bases lay in between.

V is TRBV12-3 or TRBV12-4 and J is TRBJ1-1; D gene ambiguous. This CDR3 spans 12 amino acids. V was cut by 5 bases and J by 6 bases, with 10 bases left in between. The chain's CDR3 is CASSHSGAEAFF. The CDR3 DNA reads TGTGCCAGCAGTCATTCAGGCGCTGAAGCTTTCTTT.

The chain couples TRBV4-2 to TRBJ2-5; 10 positions agree with TRBD2. CDR3 length equals 16 residues. Germline V gives CDR1 LGHNA, CDR2 YNFKEQ. V trimming: 1 base; J trimming: 3 bases; junction bases outside the gene matches: 5. As DNA, the CDR3 is TGTGCCAGCAGCCAAGGGAAGCGGGGGGGTGAAGAGACCCAGTACTTC. Translated: CASSQGKRGGEETQYF.

J is TRBJ2-1 and V is TRBV27; D is undetermined. Germline V gene data show CDR1 as MNHEY and CDR2 as SMNVEV (reference sequence). V lost 11 bases and J 8 bases, leaving 22 bases between the germline ends. The CDR3 spans 14 residues. This CDR3 reads CAAAPRPSRDEQFF. The CDR3 DNA reads TGTGCCGCAGCGCCTCGTCCCTCTAGGGATGAGCAGTTCTTC.

The V and J genes are TRBV10-3 and TRBJ2-5; no reliable D call. The germline CDR1 and CDR2 sequences are ENHRY and SYGVKD. With 4 bases removed from V and 4 bases from J, the gap between germline ends came to 10 bases. The CDR3 contains 13 residues. The CDR3 region is CAISAGPGETQYF. In DNA form, the CDR3 reads TGTGCCATCAGTGCGGGCCCTGGAGAGACCCAGTACTTC.

The chain couples TRBV27 to TRBJ1-5; 9 bases agree with TRBD1. With V trimmed by 5 bases and J by 6 bases, 5 bases remained unmatched. The CDR3 length is 14 residues. Germline CDR1 and CDR2: MNHEY and SMNVEV (reference sequence). The CDR3 loop reads CASSRGQGGQPQHF. The CDR3 DNA reads as TGTGCCAGCAGTCGGGGACAGGGTGGTCAGCCCCAGCATTTT.

J is TRBJ1-1 and V is TRBV30; D gene uncertain. CDR1 GTSNPN and CDR2 SVGIG come from the germline V gene (reference sequence). V gave up 5 bases and J gave up 6 bases, with 10 bases separating them. The CDR3 is 11 residues long. DNA of the CDR3: TGTGCCTGGGGGCCTCGGGCTGAAGCTTTCTTT. As protein: CAWGPRAEAFF.

V and J are TRBV24-1 and TRBJ2-1; 8 bases agree with TRBD2. The CDR3 loop spans 15 amino acids. Germline V gives CDR1 KGHDR, CDR2 SFDVKD. With 5 bases clipped from V and 8 bases from J, the junction kept 10 bases outside the gene matches. Written as DNA, the CDR3 is TGTGCCACCAGTGCCGGCAGCGGGGGTCAGGATGAGCAGTTCTTC. Translating it yields CATSAGSGGQDEQFF.

V and J are TRBV30 and TRBJ2-7; TRBD1 matches at 8 bases. Losses at the gene ends were 6 bases for V and 6 bases for J; bases not matched to a gene: 4. The CDR3 is made up of 11 amino acids. CDR1 is GTSNPN, CDR2 SVGIG, per germline (reference sequence). The CDR3 region is CACSTGVEQYF. The CDR3 nucleotides read TGTGCCTGCTCGACAGGGGTCGAGCAGTACTTC.

In regard to this clone: Mismatch with germline at one junction end may stem from a read error. V is TRBV19 and J is TRBJ1-3; weak D call: TRBD1 (5 bases). From germline, CDR1 is LNHDA and CDR2 SQIVND (reference sequence). This CDR3 has 14 residues. Here the CDR3 DNA reads TGTGCCAGTAGAATCGTAGTCGGGGGAAGCACCATATATTTT. This encodes CASRIVVGGSTIYF.

V gene TRBV7-9 combines with J gene TRBJ2-7, with 8 bases that match TRBD1. Germline lookup yields CDR1 SEHNR and CDR2 FQNEAQ (reference sequence). This CDR3 has 13 residues. The junction had 8 bases not matched to a gene; V was cut back by 8 bases and J by 5 bases. The CDR3 DNA reads as TGTGCCAGCGGAGACAGCAGGGGGCACGAGCAGTACTTC. This encodes CASGDSRGHEQYF.

The sample holds one count of this clone. V gene TRBV2 combines with J gene TRBJ1-2; D is perhaps TRBD1 (6 bases). Trimming took 10 bases from V and 5 from J, leaving 17 bases between them. CDR1 and CDR2 (germline): SNHLY, FYNNEI. CDR3 length: 13 residues. In nucleotides, the CDR3 is TGTGCCACCCGGGCGGGGGGCCTGTATGGCTACACCTTC. Translation: CATRAGGLYGYTF.

The chain has TRBV7-6 and TRBJ2-1, with D hard to call. This CDR3 spans 13 amino acids. Per germline, CDR1 SGHVS and CDR2 FNYEAQ. Trimming took off 5 bases at V and 1 base at J, with 6 bases between the two ends. The CDR3 sequence: CASSAGSYNEQFF. In nucleotides, the CDR3 is TGTGCCAGCAGCGCCGGATCCTACAATGAGCAGTTCTTC. The full variable domain, with the rest looked up from reference TRBV7-6 and TRBJ2-1, is GAGVSQSPRYKVTKRGQDVALRCDPISGHVSLYWYRQALGQGPEFLTYFNYEAQQDKSGLPNDRFSAERPEGSISTLTIQRTEQRDSAMYRCASSAGSYNEQFFGPGTRLTVL.